This TCR beta chain was profiled in a study of cytomegalovirus exposure and HLA in healthy donors. Study in general: There were 350 to 400 genotyped donors. Of these, 81% fell in the genetic ancestry cluster associated with self-reported Caucasian donors.

V lost 5 bases to trimming and J lost 2 bases, with 13 bases between them. The CDR3 extends over 15 amino acids. Looked up from germline, CDR1 is LNHDA and CDR2 is SQIVND (reference sequence). This clone was observed once. Its target is not known. Broader study findings: Some V segments, including TRBV6-2 and TRBV6-3, were excluded as indistinguishable.

Amplification used 60 Vbeta primers and 13 Jbeta primers. Measured with immunoSEQ multiplex PCR; TCRdb has only the in-frame clones, and not every one. The sample holds fewer than 200,000 clones, about 80% seen once. The donors, nominally healthy at sampling, likely had unrecorded immune exposures. This chain joins TRBV19 and TRBJ2-1; possibly TRBD2 for D (6 bases). The sequence derives from a woman in her twenties or thirties in good health and CMV-seronegative. The sequencing input was PBMCs. This chain's CDR3 is CASSYAGQTYNEQFF. The CDR3 DNA is TGTGCCAGTAGTTATGCGGGGCAAACCTACAATGAGCAGTTCTTC.